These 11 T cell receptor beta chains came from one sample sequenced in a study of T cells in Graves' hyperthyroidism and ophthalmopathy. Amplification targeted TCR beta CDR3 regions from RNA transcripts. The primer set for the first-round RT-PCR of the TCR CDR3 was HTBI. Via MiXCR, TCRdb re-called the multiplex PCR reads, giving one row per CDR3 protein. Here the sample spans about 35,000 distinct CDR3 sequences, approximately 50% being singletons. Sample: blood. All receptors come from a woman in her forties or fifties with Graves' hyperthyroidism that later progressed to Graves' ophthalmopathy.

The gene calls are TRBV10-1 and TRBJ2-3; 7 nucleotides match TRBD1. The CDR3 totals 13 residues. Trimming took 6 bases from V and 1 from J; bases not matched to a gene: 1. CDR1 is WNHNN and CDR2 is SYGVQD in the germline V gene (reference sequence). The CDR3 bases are TGCGCCAGCAGCACAGGGGGCACAGATACGCAGTATTTT. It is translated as CASSTGGTDTQYF.

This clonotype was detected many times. The CDR3 DNA is TGTGCCAGCAGCCGACAGGGTACGGGCAATCAGCCCCAGCATTTT. Its translation is CASSRQGTGNQPQHF. The chain links TRBV7-9 to TRBJ1-5; 7 positions agree with TRBD1. Germline CDR1 and CDR2: SEHNR and FQNEAQ (reference sequence). The CDR3 loop spans 15 amino acids. V shed 5 bases and J 2 bases; nucleotides not matched to a gene: 6.

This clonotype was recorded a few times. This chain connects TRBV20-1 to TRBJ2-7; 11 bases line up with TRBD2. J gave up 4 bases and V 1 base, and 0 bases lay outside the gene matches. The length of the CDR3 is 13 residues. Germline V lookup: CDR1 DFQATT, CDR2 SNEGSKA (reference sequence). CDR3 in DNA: TGCAGTGCTAGAGCTAGCGGGAGGTACGAGCAGTACTTC. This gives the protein CSARASGRYEQYF.

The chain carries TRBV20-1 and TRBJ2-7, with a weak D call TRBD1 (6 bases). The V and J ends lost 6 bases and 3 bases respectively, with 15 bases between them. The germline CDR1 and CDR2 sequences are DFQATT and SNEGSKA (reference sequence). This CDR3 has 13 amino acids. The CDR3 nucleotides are TGCAGTGCAATACGAGACAGGAACTACGAGCAGTACTTC. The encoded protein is CSAIRDRNYEQYF.

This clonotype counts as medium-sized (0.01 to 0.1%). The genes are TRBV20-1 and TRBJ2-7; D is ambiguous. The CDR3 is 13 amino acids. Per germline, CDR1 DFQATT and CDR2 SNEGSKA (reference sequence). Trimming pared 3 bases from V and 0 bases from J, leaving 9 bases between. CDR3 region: CSASFRASYEQYF. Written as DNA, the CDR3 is TGCAGTGCTAGTTTCCGCGCCTCCTACGAGCAGTACTTC.

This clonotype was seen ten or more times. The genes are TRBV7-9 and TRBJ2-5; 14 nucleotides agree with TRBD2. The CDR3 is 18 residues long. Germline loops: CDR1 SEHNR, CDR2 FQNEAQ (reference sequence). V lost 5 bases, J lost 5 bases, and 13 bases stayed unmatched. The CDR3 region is CASSPPGLAGDSGETQYF. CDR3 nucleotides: TGTGCCAGCAGCCCGCCGGGACTAGCGGGAGATTCGGGTGAGACCCAGTACTTC.

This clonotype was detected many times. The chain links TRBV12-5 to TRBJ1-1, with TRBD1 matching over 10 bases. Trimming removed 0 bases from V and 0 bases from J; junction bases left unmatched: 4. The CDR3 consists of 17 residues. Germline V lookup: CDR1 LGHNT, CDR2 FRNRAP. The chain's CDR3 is CASGLVVTGGLNTEAFF. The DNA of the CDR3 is TGTGCTAGTGGTTTGGTTGTGACAGGGGGCTTGAACACTGAAGCTTTCTTT.

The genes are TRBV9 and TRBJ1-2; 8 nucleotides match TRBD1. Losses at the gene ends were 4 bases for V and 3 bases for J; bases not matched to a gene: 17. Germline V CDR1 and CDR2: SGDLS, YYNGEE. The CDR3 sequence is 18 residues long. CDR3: CASSLGGGWTGRYYGYTF. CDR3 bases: TGTGCCAGCAGCTTGGGCGGAGGGTGGACAGGGCGGTACTATGGCTACACCTTC.

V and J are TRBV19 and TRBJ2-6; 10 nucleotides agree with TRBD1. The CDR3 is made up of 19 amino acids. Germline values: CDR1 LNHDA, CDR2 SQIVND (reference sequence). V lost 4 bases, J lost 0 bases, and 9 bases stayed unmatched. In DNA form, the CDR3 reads TGTGCCAGTAGTACGGGTAGACAGGGGGCGGCCTCTGGGGCCAACGTCCTGACTTTC. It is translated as CASSTGRQGAASGANVLTF.

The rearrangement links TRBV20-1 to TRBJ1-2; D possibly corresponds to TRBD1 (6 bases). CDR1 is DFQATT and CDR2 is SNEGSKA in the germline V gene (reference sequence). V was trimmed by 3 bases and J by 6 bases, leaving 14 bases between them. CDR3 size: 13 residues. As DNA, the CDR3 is TGCAGTGCTAGTGTGGCAGGGGACAATGGCTACACCTTC. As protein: CSASVAGDNGYTF.

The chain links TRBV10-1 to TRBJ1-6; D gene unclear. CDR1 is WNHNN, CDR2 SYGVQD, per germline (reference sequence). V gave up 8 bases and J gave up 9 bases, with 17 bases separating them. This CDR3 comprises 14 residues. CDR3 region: CASALGGKGSPLHF. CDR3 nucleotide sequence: TGCGCCAGCGCTCTTGGTGGGAAAGGTTCACCCCTCCACTTT.